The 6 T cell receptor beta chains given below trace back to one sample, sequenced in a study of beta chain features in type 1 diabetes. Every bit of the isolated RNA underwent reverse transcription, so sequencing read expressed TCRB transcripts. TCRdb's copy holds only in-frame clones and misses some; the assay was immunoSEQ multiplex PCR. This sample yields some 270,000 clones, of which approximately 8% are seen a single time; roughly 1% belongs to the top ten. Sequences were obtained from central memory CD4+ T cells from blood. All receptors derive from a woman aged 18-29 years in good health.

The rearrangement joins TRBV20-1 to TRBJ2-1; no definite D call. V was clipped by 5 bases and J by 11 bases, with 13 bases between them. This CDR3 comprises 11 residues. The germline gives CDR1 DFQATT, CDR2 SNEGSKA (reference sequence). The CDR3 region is CSAPFRGKQFF. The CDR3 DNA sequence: TGCAGTGCTCCTTTTCGTGGTAAGCAGTTCTTC.

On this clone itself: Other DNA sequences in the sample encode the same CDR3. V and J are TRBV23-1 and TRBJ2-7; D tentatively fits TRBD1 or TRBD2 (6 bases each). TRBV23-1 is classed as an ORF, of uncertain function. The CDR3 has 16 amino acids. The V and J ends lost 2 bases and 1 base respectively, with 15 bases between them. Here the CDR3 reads CASSQEGGPYSYEQYF. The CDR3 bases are TGCGCCAGCAGTCAAGAGGGGGGCCCCTATTCCTACGAGCAGTACTTC.

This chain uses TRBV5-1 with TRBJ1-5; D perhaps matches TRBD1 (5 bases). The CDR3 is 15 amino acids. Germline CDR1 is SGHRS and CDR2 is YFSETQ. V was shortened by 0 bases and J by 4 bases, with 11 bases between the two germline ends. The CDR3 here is CASSLGDSANQPQHF. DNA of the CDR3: TGCGCCAGCAGCTTGGGAGACAGCGCTAATCAGCCCCAGCATTTT.

The CDR3 DNA sequence: TGCGCCAGCAGCTTGCAGGGGCCAAATGAAAAACTGTTTTTT. Amino acids: CASSLQGPNEKLFF. The chain links TRBV5-1 to TRBJ1-4, with a tentative D call TRBD1 (6 bases). V lost 1 base to trimming and J lost 5 bases, with 9 bases between them. The CDR3 sequence is 14 residues long. In germline, CDR1 is SGHRS, CDR2 YFSETQ.

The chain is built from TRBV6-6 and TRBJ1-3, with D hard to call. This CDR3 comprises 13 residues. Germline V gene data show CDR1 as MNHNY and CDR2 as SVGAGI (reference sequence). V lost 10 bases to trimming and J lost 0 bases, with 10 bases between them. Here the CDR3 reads CATSTSSGNTIYF. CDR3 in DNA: TGTGCCACCTCTACCTCCTCTGGAAACACCATATATTTT.

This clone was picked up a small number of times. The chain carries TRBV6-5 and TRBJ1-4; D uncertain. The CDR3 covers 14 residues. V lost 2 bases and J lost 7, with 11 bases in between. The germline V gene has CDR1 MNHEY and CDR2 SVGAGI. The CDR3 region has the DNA TGTGCCAGCAGTTACGACCTTGGAGGTGAAAAACTGTTTTTT. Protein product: CASSYDLGGEKLFF.